Described below is a single T cell receptor (beta chain) sequence and its context. Its target is unknown. This sample was included in a study of post-analysis software for immune sequencing data. Study at large: Clinical courses comprised relapsing-remitting, secondary progressive and progressive-relapsing multiple sclerosis.

Germline V CDR1 and CDR2: SGHRS, YFSETQ. The CDR3 spans 14 residues. Trimming cost V 3 bases and J 2 bases, with 11 bases left between them. Findings and limits, study-wide: Patients used about 5 TRBV segments, including TRBV5-6, TRBV5-1 and TRBV20-1, more often than controls. Samples from a shared batch, those prepared together, strongly co-clustered by F measure. Normalized Chao1 diversity was significantly lower in multiple sclerosis patients than in controls.

The authors incorporated unique molecular identifiers into the TCR beta cDNA libraries. TCRdb re-analysed the PCR reads in MiXCR, keeping a single row per CDR3 protein. The table has about 800,000 distinct CDR3 sequences, 25% to 30% seen once. Sequences were obtained from blood. This chain uses TRBV5-1 with TRBJ1-2, with D tentatively TRBD1 (5 bases). This receptor was taken from a girl between 5 and 17 years old with multiple sclerosis. CDR3 loop: CASSYGDGNYGYTF. CDR3 bases: TGCGCCAGCAGCTACGGGGACGGGAACTATGGCTACACCTTC.